These 17 T cell receptor beta chains were all obtained from the same sample, sequenced in a study of T cell responses to AZD1222 COVID-19 vaccine. Clones were read by immunoSEQ multiplex PCR, and TCRdb kept only the in-frame ones, dropping some. The profile shows approximately 130,000 clones, 70% to 90% of them singletons. The starting material was peripheral blood, obtained on day 0 of AZD1222 vaccination. These receptors were taken from an adult in good health.

V is TRBV5-1 and J is TRBJ2-1; no reliable D call. The CDR3 sequence is 11 residues long. Germline CDR1 reads SGHRS; CDR2 reads YFSETQ. V was trimmed by 2 bases and J by 8 bases, leaving 5 bases between them. Written as DNA, the CDR3 is TGCGCCAGCAGCTTTCGAGATGAGCAGTTCTTC. Translated: CASSFRDEQFF.

This chain links TRBV5-1 with TRBJ1-4; 10 nucleotides line up with TRBD1. The junction had 7 bases not matched to a gene; V was cut back by 5 bases and J by 3 bases. The CDR3 loop spans 16 amino acids. Germline lookup yields CDR1 SGHRS and CDR2 YFSETQ. The CDR3 protein is CASRTGQGDANEKLFF. The CDR3 DNA sequence: TGCGCCAGCAGAACCGGACAGGGGGACGCTAATGAAAAACTGTTTTTT.

The chain is built from TRBV6-1 and TRBJ2-3, with 7 bases matching TRBD1. There are 18 residues in the CDR3. Trimming at V came to 4 bases and at J to 2 bases, leaving 15 bases not matched to a gene. The germline V gene has CDR1 MNHNS and CDR2 SASEGT. DNA for the CDR3: TGTGCCAGCAGTGCATACCCGACAGGGCCCCAATCCACAGATACGCAGTATTTT. Its protein product is CASSAYPTGPQSTDTQYF.

This rearrangement joins TRBV4-3 to TRBJ2-5; D may correspond to TRBD1 or TRBD2 (5 bases each). Trimming removed 3 bases from V and 2 bases from J, with 16 bases in between. CDR1 is LGHNA, CDR2 YSLEER, per germline. The CDR3 sequence is 16 residues long. The CDR3: CASSHRQGEGQETQYF. The CDR3 DNA reads TGCGCCAGCAGCCATAGGCAGGGCGAGGGGCAAGAGACCCAGTACTTC.

The V gene is TRBV18, the J gene TRBJ1-1, with D perhaps TRBD1 (6 bases). The CDR3 loop spans 14 amino acids. The V end was cut by 1 base, the J end by 10 bases, with 16 bases between. Germline V gene data show CDR1 as KGHSH and CDR2 as LQKENI. Here the CDR3 reads CASSPLGGGDGAFF. The CDR3, as DNA: TGTGCCAGCTCACCACTAGGGGGGGGAGATGGAGCTTTCTTT.

The genes are TRBV24-1 and TRBJ1-1, with D perhaps matching TRBD1 (6 bases). Germline V gene sequence: CDR1 KGHDR, CDR2 SFDVKD. The V end was cut by 3 bases, the J end by 5 bases, with 9 bases between. CDR3 length: 13 amino acids. The CDR3 DNA follows: TGTGCCACCAGTGATGAAAGGGGGACTGAAGCTTTCTTT. Translating gives CATSDERGTEAFF.

This chain uses TRBV5-1 with TRBJ2-2; 9 bases line up with TRBD2. This CDR3 region has 15 residues. Germline trimming cut 2 bases from V and 6 bases from J; bases unmatched to any gene: 5. Looked up from germline, CDR1 is SGHRS and CDR2 is YFSETQ. The CDR3 DNA follows: TGCGCCAGCAGCTTAGGTAGCGGGAGCGCCGGGGAGCTGTTTTTT. Translation gives CASSLGSGSAGELFF.

V is TRBV19 and J is TRBJ1-4, with TRBD1 matching 7 bases. The CDR3 is made up of 15 amino acids. Germline lookup yields CDR1 LNHDA and CDR2 SQIVND (reference sequence). Trimming removed 3 bases from V and 0 bases from J; junction bases left unmatched: 1. CDR3 nucleotide sequence: TGTGCCAGTAGTATGGGGACAGCAACTAATGAAAAACTGTTTTTT. Its translation is CASSMGTATNEKLFF.

V and J are TRBV15 and TRBJ2-7, with 11 bases matching TRBD2. CDR1 is LNHNV, CDR2 YYDKDF, per germline (reference sequence). CDR3 size: 19 residues. The ends lost 2 bases at V and 0 bases at J; junction bases unmatched: 12. Here the CDR3 DNA reads TGTGCCACCAGCAGATACCCGGGACTAGCGGCCACAAGCTCCTACGAGCAGTACTTC. It translates to CATSRYPGLAATSSYEQYF.

The chain combines TRBV19 with TRBJ1-2; tentative D call: TRBD1 (6 bases). Trimming took off 4 bases at V and 6 bases at J, with 15 bases between the two ends. CDR1 is LNHDA and CDR2 is SQIVND in the germline V gene (reference sequence). The CDR3 has 14 residues. The CDR3, as DNA: TGTGCCAGTAGTACAACGCAGGGGTTCAATGGCTACACCTTC. Its protein is CASSTTQGFNGYTF.

This clone appeared once. The DNA of the CDR3 is TGTGCCAGCAGTTTATGGGACAGGAGGAACACTGAAGCTTTCTTT. It translates to CASSLWDRRNTEAFF. The rearrangement links TRBV27 to TRBJ1-1, with 8 bases identical to TRBD1. Germline V lookup: CDR1 MNHEY, CDR2 SMNVEV (reference sequence). The V and J ends lost 1 base and 1 base, in that order; junction bases with no gene match: 2. The CDR3 is made up of 15 amino acids.

A remark on this clone: Within the sample, other DNA sequences also encode this same CDR3. The rearrangement links TRBV7-2 to TRBJ2-7; the match to TRBD2 covers 7 bases. CDR1 SGHTA and CDR2 FQGNSA come from the germline V gene. The J segment lost 0 bases and the V segment lost 1 base, leaving 3 bases of the junction unmatched. This CDR3 spans 15 amino acids. The CDR3 sequence: CASSLGGGSSYEQYF. DNA of the CDR3: TGTGCCAGCAGCTTAGGGGGAGGGTCCTCCTACGAGCAGTACTTC.

The V call is TRBV11-2, the J call TRBJ2-1, with 12 bases identical to TRBD1. Looked up from germline, CDR1 is SGHAT and CDR2 is FQNNGV. The V and J ends lost 2 bases and 5 bases, in that order; junction bases with no gene match: 7. This CDR3 has 17 residues. This CDR3 reads CASSLKPWDRGHNEQFF. DNA for the CDR3: TGTGCCAGCAGCTTAAAGCCATGGGACAGGGGGCACAATGAGCAGTTCTTC.

The V call is TRBV3-1 (or the pseudogene TRBV3-2), the J call TRBJ2-2; 7 bases line up with TRBD1. J lost 4 bases, V lost 1 base, and 9 bases had no gene match. Germline V CDR1 and CDR2: LGHDT, YNNKEL (reference sequence). The CDR3 is 17 amino acids. CDR3 loop: CASSQAGDSLATGELFF. CDR3 sequence (DNA): TGTGCCAGCAGCCAAGCCGGGGACAGCCTCGCCACCGGGGAGCTGTTTTTT.

V is TRBV6-4 and J is TRBJ2-3, with D possibly TRBD1 on 5 matching bases. Deletions cut 2 bases from V and 7 bases from J, with 7 bases between. CDR3 size: 12 residues. CDR1 MRHNA and CDR2 SNTAGT come from the germline V gene. The CDR3 loop is CASSDQGYTQYF. DNA for the CDR3: TGTGCCAGCAGTGACCAGGGATATACGCAGTATTTT.

J is TRBJ2-7 and V is TRBV19; 9 bases are a match to TRBD1. Germline V gene sequence: CDR1 LNHDA, CDR2 SQIVND (reference sequence). The CDR3 runs to 13 residues. The trim removed 4 bases at V and 7 bases at J, leaving 5 bases unmatched. The CDR3 nucleotides read TGTGCCAGTAGTAGGGACAGGGAGGGTGAGCAGTACTTC. Its protein product is CASSRDREGEQYF. Full variable domain (outside the CDR3, taken from reference TRBV19 and TRBJ2-7): DGGITQSPKYLFRKEGQNVTLSCEQNLNHDAMYWYRQDPGQGLRLIYYSQIVNDFQKGDIAEGYSVSREKKESFPLTVTSAQKNPTAFYLCASSRDREGEQYFGPGTRLTVT.

V usage is TRBV9 and J usage is TRBJ1-4; 8 nucleotides match TRBD1. This CDR3 spans 17 amino acids. Germline-derived CDR1 and CDR2 are SGDLS and YYNGEE. The V and J ends lost 0 bases and 7 bases, in that order; junction bases with no gene match: 11. The CDR3 region has the DNA TGTGCCAGCAGCGTAGCAAGGATGACAGGGGTTGCTGAAAAACTGTTTTTT. It encodes CASSVARMTGVAEKLFF.